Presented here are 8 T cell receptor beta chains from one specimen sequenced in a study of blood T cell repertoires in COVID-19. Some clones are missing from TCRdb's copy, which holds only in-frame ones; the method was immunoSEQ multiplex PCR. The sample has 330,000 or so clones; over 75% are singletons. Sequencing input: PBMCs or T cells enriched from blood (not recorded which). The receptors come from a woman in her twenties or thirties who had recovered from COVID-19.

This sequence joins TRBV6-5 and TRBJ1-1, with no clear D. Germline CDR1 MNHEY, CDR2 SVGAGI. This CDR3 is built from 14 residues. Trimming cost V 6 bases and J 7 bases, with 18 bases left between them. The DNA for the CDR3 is TGTGCCAGCAGGCGACCGAAGACTGAACTTGAAGCTTTCTTT. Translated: CASRRPKTELEAFF.

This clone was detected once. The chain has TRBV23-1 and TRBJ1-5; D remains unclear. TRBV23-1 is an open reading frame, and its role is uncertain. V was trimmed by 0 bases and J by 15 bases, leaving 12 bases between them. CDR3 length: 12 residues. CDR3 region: CASSQSPGRSHF. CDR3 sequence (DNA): TGCGCCAGCAGTCAATCGCCGGGAAGATCGCATTTT.

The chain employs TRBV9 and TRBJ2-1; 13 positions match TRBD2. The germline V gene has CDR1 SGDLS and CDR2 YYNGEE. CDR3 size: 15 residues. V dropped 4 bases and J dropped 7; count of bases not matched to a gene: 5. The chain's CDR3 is CASSLRTSGSNEQFF. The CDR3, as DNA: TGTGCCAGCAGCCTACGGACTAGCGGGAGTAATGAGCAGTTCTTC.

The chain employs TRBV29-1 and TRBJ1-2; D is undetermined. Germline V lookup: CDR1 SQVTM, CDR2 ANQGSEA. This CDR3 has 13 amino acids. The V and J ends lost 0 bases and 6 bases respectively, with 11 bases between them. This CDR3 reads CSVEDRWQDGYTF. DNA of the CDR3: TGCAGCGTTGAAGATCGCTGGCAGGATGGCTACACCTTC.

The DNA of the CDR3 is TGTGCCAGCAGCACCCGAGGCATGAACACTGAAGCTTTCTTT. Its translation is CASSTRGMNTEAFF. This sequence joins TRBV5-4 and TRBJ1-1; D remains unclear. Between the trimmed V and J ends, which lost 4 bases and 0 bases, there was a span of 10 bases. CDR1 is SGHNT, CDR2 YYREEE, per germline (reference sequence). The CDR3 runs to 14 residues.

The CDR3 protein is CASRFSSGLYNEQFF. The CDR3 DNA reads TGTGCCAGCAGGTTTTCTAGCGGGCTATACAATGAGCAGTTCTTC. The chain joins TRBV28 to TRBJ2-1, with 8 nucleotides matching TRBD2. CDR1 MDHEN and CDR2 SYDVKM come from the germline V gene. The trim removed 6 bases at V and 4 bases at J, leaving 8 bases unmatched. The CDR3 spans 15 residues.

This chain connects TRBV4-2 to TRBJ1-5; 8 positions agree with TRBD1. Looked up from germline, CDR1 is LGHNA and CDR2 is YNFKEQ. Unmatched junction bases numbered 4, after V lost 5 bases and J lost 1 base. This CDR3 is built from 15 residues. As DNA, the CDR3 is TGTGCCAGCAGCTTTCAGGGGGCAAGCAATCAGCCCCAGCATTTT. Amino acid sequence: CASSFQGASNQPQHF.

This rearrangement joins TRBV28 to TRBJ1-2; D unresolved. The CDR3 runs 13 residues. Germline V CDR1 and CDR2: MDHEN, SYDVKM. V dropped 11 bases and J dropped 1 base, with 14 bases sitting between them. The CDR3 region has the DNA TGTGCCTTGTCTCCGTTTATTAACTATGGCTACACCTTC. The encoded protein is CALSPFINYGYTF.